Listed below are T cell receptor beta chains from one sample, sequenced in a study of blood T cells in healthy people across ages. TCRdb called the 5' RACE reads again in MiXCR, with one record for every CDR3 protein. Of around 870,000 distinct CDR3 sequences in the sample, roughly 26% are singletons; the top ten hold around a sixth. The material sequenced was blood. The receptors shown here come from an elderly woman in good health. CDR3s include the opening cysteine and the closing phenylalanine or tryptophan. A D gene is named only where the DNA matches it firmly. Clone size is not always given. Where it is, it says once, few, many or a class for expanded clones.

abundance,d_gene,j_gene,len,v_gene,CDR3aa,CDR3nt
many,TRBD1,TRBJ2-5,16,TRBV7-9,CASSLGQGGSQETQYF,TGTGCCAGCAGCTTAGGACAGGGGGGGAGCCAAGAGACCCAGTACTTC
many,TRBD1,TRBJ1-2,13,TRBV10-3,CAISGQGAGGYTF,TGTGCCATCAGTGGACAGGGGGCAGGTGGCTACACCTTC
-,-,TRBJ2-7,14,TRBV5-1,CASSPRSGEDEQYF,TGCGCCAGCAGCCCTCGCTCCGGAGAGGACGAGCAGTACTTC
many,-,TRBJ1-2,15,TRBV5-6,CASSLESVQGYGYTF,TGTGCCAGCAGCTTGGAGTCGGTACAGGGCTATGGCTACACCTTC
-,-,TRBJ2-1,15,TRBV9,CASSVGREAYNGQFF,TGTGCCAGCAGCGTAGGGCGGGAAGCCTACAATGGGCAGTTCTTC
few,-,TRBJ1-2,15,TRBV18,CASSQTGDKEVGYTF,TGTGCCAGCTCACAAACCGGGGACAAGGAGGTCGGCTACACCTTC
many,-,TRBJ1-1,14,TRBV20-1,CSARTYRKNTEAFF,TGCAGTGCTAGAACATACCGGAAGAACACTGAAGCTTTCTTT
many,-,TRBJ2-5,15,TRBV12-3/TRBV12-4,CASSFGGIGQETQYF,TGTGCCAGCAGTTTTGGGGGTATCGGGCAAGAGACCCAGTACTTC
few,-,TRBJ2-2,13,TRBV7-7,CASSRKESGELFF,TGTGCTAGCAGCCGTAAGGAGAGCGGGGAGCTGTTTTTT
many,TRBD1,TRBJ2-7,17,TRBV28,CASSLRAWGQGTYEQYF,TGTGCCAGCAGTTTAAGGGCCTGGGGACAGGGAACCTACGAGCAGTACTTC
few,TRBD2,TRBJ2-1,17,TRBV5-1,CASSRGTSGGFYNEQFF,TGCGCCAGCAGCAGGGGGACTAGCGGGGGGTTCTACAATGAGCAGTTCTTC
-,TRBD2,TRBJ2-5,16,TRBV7-2,CASTTLAGSYQETQYF,TGTGCCAGCACCACCCTAGCGGGCTCGTACCAAGAGACCCAGTACTTC
few,TRBD2,TRBJ2-3,20,TRBV12-3/TRBV12-4,CASSYRPFIRTSGRTDTQYF,TGTGCCAGCAGTTACCGACCTTTCATACGGACTAGCGGGCGCACAGATACGCAGTATTTT
-,-,TRBJ2-6,14,TRBV7-8,CASALRSGANVLTF,TGTGCCAGCGCCCTACGCTCTGGGGCCAACGTCCTGACTTTC
few,-,TRBJ2-7,15,TRBV11-2,CAGSLGRGFSYEQYF,TGTGCCGGCAGCTTAGGGCGGGGTTTCTCCTACGAGCAGTACTTC
many,-,TRBJ2-5,10,TRBV20-1,CSALWETQYF,TGCAGTGCATTGTGGGAGACCCAGTACTTC
few,-,TRBJ1-6,15,TRBV5-1,CASGFSGSTNSPLHF,TGCGCCAGCGGGTTTTCAGGGTCCACAAATTCACCCCTCCACTTT
many,TRBD2,TRBJ2-3,17,TRBV7-2,CASSKNSGLAGTDTQYF,TGTGCCAGCAGCAAGAATTCGGGACTAGCGGGCACAGATACGCAGTATTTT
few,-,TRBJ2-2,14,TRBV5-5,CASSRRDNTGELFF,TGTGCCAGCAGCAGGAGGGACAACACCGGGGAGCTGTTTTTT
-,TRBD2,TRBJ2-5,17,TRBV6-5,CASSYSGIAGGVETQYF,TGTGCCAGCAGTTACTCGGGTATAGCGGGAGGGGTAGAGACCCAGTACTTC
-,-,TRBJ2-7,11,TRBV20-1,CSASEGEEQYF,TGCAGTGCTTCCGAGGGAGAGGAGCAGTACTTC
-,-,TRBJ1-2,15,TRBV28,CASRASGGRSDGYTF,TGTGCCAGCAGGGCCTCCGGGGGGCGTAGTGATGGCTACACCTTC
many,TRBD1,TRBJ1-2,16,TRBV24-1,CATSDAGQGIGYGYTF,TGTGCCACCAGTGATGCCGGACAGGGGATTGGCTATGGCTACACCTTC
-,-,TRBJ2-3,14,TRBV12-3/TRBV12-4,CASSLLGATDTQYF,TGTGCCAGCAGTTTACTGGGGGCGACAGATACGCAGTATTTT
few,TRBD1,TRBJ1-2,15,TRBV2,CASTVDRGDNYGYTF,TGTGCCAGCACCGTGGACAGGGGGGACAACTATGGCTACACCTTC
-,-,TRBJ2-3,14,TRBV18,CASSPPARGDTQYF,TGTGCCAGCTCACCACCGGCTAGGGGAGATACGCAGTATTTT
-,TRBD2,TRBJ2-3,16,TRBV15,CAASRGGSGGRDTRYF,TGTGCCGCCAGCAGAGGTGGGTCGGGGGGGAGAGATACGCGGTATTTT
many,-,TRBJ2-2,15,TRBV11-2,CASSFVITGTGELFF,TGTGCCAGCAGCTTTGTAATTACGGGCACCGGGGAGCTGTTTTTT
-,TRBD2,TRBJ2-7,16,TRBV12-3/TRBV12-4,CASSPRGSGGYNEQYF,TGTGCCAGCAGTCCCCGAGGTAGCGGGGGCTACAATGAGCAGTACTTC
many,-,TRBJ2-1,12,TRBV6-5,CASKDPGGEQFF,TGTGCCAGCAAGGACCCCGGGGGTGAGCAGTTCTTC
-,-,TRBJ1-1,14,TRBV3-1,CASSARGLNTEAFF,TGTGCCAGCAGCGCAAGGGGGTTGAACACTGAAGCTTTCTTT
many,TRBD1,TRBJ2-3,16,TRBV7-2,CASSTRWDRRPDTQYF,TGTGCCAGCAGCACCAGATGGGACAGGCGGCCAGATACGCAGTATTTT
-,-,TRBJ2-3,17,TRBV24-1,CATSDLLYRKVTDTQYF,TGTGCCACCAGTGATTTGCTTTACAGGAAGGTCACAGATACGCAGTATTTT
-,-,TRBJ2-2,14,TRBV10-2,CASSAVRMTGELFF,TGCGCCAGTAGTGCCGTTAGGATGACCGGGGAGCTGTTTTTT
-,-,TRBJ1-1,14,TRBV25-1,CASRGFLGVTEAFF,TGTGCCAGCAGGGGCTTCTTAGGGGTCACTGAAGCTTTCTTT
-,-,TRBJ2-1,13,TRBV20-1,CSARVVGRNEQFF,TGCAGTGCTAGAGTAGTGGGGCGAAATGAGCAGTTCTTC
many,-,TRBJ2-5,17,TRBV14,CASSPKSLSRRLESQYF,TGTGCCAGCAGCCCCAAAAGTCTCTCGCGGCGACTAGAGTCCCAGTACTTC
many,-,TRBJ2-1,15,TRBV28,CASGTYSSSYNEQFF,TGTGCCAGCGGCACCTATTCCAGCTCCTACAATGAGCAGTTCTTC
few,-,TRBJ2-4,14,TRBV6-6,CASSLGTTQDIQYF,TGTGCCAGCAGCCTAGGGACAACCCAGGACATTCAGTACTTC
many,-,TRBJ2-3,15,TRBV15,CATSSYVTSTDTQYF,TGTGCCACCAGCAGCTACGTAACCTCCACAGATACGCAGTATTTT
many,-,TRBJ2-4,15,TRBV9,CASSVVAGDKNIQYF,TGTGCCAGCAGCGTAGTCGCAGGGGACAAAAACATTCAGTACTTC
few,-,TRBJ2-7,15,TRBV20-1,CSARDPGGGSTEQYF,TGCAGTGCTAGAGATCCCGGCGGAGGGAGTACTGAGCAGTACTTC
many,-,TRBJ1-2,15,TRBV7-9,CASSLSRGAGYGYTF,TGTGCCAGCAGCTTATCCCGGGGGGCAGGCTATGGCTACACCTTC
many,-,TRBJ2-5,13,TRBV10-3,CAISDGGAETQYF,TGTGCCATCAGTGACGGGGGCGCAGAGACCCAGTACTTC
-,-,TRBJ2-1,15,TRBV14,CASSQAVQDYNEQFF,TGTGCCAGCAGCCAAGCTGTTCAGGACTACAATGAGCAGTTCTTC